This T cell receptor (beta chain) was sequenced in a study of cytomegalovirus exposure and HLA in healthy donors. The study's findings and limits: There were a few CMV-associated chains whose specificity for CMV antigens was confirmed in vitro.

Points on this clone: Its antigen is currently unknown.

PCR employed 60 Vbeta and 13 Jbeta primers. Sequencing was performed with immunoSEQ multiplex PCR; in TCRdb, only in-frame clones are kept and a portion is missing. The sample has some 110,000 clones, approximately 80% seen once. This CDR3 is 16 amino acids long. Trimming took 2 bases from V and 8 from J, leaving 19 bases between them. The V gene's germline CDR1 is SGDLS and CDR2 YYNGEE. The clonotype comes from a man aged 50-59 years in good health and CMV-seropositive. V is TRBV9 and J is TRBJ1-4; TRBD1 might be the D (6 bases). Sequencing used PBMCs. The CDR3 region has the DNA TGTGCCAGCAGCGTTGGCCGGGACCAGGGGAAGGAAAAACTGTTTTTT. As protein: CASSVGRDQGKEKLFF.